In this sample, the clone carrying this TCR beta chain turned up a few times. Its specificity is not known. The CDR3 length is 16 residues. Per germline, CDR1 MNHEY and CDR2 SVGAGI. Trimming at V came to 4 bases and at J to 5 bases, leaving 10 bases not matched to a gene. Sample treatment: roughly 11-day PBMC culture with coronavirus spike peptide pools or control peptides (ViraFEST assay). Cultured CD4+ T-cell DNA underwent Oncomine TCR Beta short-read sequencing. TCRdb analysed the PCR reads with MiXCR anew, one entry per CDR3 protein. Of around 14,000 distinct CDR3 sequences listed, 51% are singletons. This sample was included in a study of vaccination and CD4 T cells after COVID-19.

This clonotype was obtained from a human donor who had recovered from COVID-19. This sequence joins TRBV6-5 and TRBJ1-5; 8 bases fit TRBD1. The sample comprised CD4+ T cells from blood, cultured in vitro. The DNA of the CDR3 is TGTGCCAGCAGTTCTAGGACAGGGTTTAAAGATCAGCCCCAGCATTTT. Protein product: CASSSRTGFKDQPQHF.